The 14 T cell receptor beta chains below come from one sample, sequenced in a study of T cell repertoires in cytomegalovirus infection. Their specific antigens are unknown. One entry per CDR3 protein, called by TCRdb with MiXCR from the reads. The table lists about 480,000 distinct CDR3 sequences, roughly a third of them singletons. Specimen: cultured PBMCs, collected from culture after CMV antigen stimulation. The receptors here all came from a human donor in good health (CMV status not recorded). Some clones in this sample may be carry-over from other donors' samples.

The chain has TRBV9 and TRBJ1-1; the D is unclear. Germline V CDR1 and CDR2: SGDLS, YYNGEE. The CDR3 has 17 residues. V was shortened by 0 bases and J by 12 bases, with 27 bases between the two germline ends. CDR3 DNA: TGTGCCAGCAGCGTAGTGATAGGGTACAGAAGATATGAAGCTTCTTTCTTT. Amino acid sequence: CASSVVIGYRRYEASFF.

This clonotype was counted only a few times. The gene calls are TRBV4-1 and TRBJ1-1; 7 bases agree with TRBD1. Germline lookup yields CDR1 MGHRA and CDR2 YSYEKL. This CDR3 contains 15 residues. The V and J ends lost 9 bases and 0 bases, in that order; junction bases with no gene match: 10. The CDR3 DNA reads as TGCGCCAGTAGCGGCCCGAGGGGGCTGAACACTGAAGCTTTCTTT. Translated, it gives CASSGPRGLNTEAFF.

For the CDR3, the DNA is TGTCCCGTCCGGGCGGGAGCCTACGAGCAGTACTTC. Protein product: CPVRAGAYEQYF. This sequence joins TRBV6-5 and TRBJ2-7, with 7 bases that match TRBD2. This CDR3 has 12 residues. Germline V CDR1 and CDR2: MNHEY, SVGAGI.

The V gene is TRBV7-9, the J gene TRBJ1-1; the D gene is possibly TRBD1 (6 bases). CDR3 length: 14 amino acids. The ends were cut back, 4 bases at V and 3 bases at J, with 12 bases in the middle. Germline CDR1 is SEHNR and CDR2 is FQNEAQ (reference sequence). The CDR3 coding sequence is TGTGCCAGCAGCTCACTTGGGGGGCACACTGAAGCTTTCTTT. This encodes CASSSLGGHTEAFF.

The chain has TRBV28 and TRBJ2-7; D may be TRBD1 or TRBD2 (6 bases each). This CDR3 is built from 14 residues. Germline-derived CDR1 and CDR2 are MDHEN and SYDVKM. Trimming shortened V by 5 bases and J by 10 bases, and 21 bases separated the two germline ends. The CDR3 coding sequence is TGTGCCAGCAGTCTATCTATGGACGGAGGGGGACAGTACGTC. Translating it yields CASSLSMDGGGQYV.

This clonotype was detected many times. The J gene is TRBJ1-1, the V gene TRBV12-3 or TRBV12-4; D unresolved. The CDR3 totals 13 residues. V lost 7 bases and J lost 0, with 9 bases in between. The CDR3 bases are TGTGCCAGCAAACGCCTCCTGAACACTGAAGCTTTCTTT. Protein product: CASKRLLNTEAFF.

The CDR3, as DNA: TGTGCCAGTAGGTTCCGGGACGGATGGTCCTACGAGCAGTACTTC. Its translation: CASRFRDGWSYEQYF. The chain combines TRBV19 with TRBJ2-7, with D tentatively TRBD1 or TRBD2 (5 bases each). Trimming pared 6 bases from V and 1 base from J, leaving 16 bases between. Germline V gene sequence: CDR1 LNHDA, CDR2 SQIVND (reference sequence). CDR3 length: 15 residues.

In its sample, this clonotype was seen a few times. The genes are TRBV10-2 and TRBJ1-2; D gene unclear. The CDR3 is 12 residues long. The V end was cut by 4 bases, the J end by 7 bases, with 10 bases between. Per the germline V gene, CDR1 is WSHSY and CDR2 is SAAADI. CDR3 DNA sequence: TGCGCCAGCAGTGTAACCGGTCGTGGCTACACCTTC. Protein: CASSVTGRGYTF.

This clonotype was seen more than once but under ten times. CDR3 sequence: CASSPTGGPGANVLTF. CDR3 DNA: TGTGCCAGCAGCCCCACAGGGGGTCCGGGGGCCAACGTCCTGACTTTC. The rearrangement uses TRBV27 and TRBJ2-6, with TRBD1 identical over 8 bases. Germline trimming cut 6 bases from V and 4 bases from J; bases unmatched to any gene: 8. Germline assignment: CDR1 MNHEY and CDR2 SMNVEV (reference sequence). This CDR3 is built from 16 residues.

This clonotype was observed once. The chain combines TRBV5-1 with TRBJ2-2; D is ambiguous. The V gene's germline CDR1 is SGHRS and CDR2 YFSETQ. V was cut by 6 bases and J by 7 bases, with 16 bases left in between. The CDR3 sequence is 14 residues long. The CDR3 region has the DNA TGCGCCAGCACTTCCGCTGAGGTTGTCGGGGAGCTGTTTTTT. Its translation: CASTSAEVVGELFF.

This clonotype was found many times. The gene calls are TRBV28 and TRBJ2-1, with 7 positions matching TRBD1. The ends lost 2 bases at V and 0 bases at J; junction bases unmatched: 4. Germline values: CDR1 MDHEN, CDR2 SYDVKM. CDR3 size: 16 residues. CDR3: CASSLPGTVSYNEQFF. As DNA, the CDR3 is TGTGCCAGCAGTTTACCCGGGACAGTCTCCTACAATGAGCAGTTCTTC. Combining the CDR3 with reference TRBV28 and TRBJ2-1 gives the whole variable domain DVKVTQSSRYLVKRTGEKVFLECVQDMDHENMFWYRQDPGLGLRLIYFSYDVKMKEKGDIPEGYSVSREKKERFSLILESASTNQTSMYLCASSLPGTVSYNEQFFGPGTRLTVL.

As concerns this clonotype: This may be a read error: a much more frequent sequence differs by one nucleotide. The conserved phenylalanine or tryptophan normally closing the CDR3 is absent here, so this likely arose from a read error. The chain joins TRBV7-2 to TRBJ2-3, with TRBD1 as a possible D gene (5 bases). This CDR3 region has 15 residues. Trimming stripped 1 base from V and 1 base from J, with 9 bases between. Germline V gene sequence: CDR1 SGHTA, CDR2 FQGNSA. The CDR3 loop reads CASSLVGRGTDTQYL. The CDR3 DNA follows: TGTGCCAGCAGCTTAGTGGGCAGGGGCACAGATACGCAGTATCTT.

CDR3 bases: TGTGCCAGCAGCTTACTTTATACGCAGTATTTT. The encoded protein is CASSLLYTQYF. The rearrangement uses TRBV7-2 and TRBJ2-3; no firm D call. V gave up 2 bases and J gave up 7 bases, with 4 bases separating them. CDR1 SGHTA and CDR2 FQGNSA come from the germline V gene. CDR3 length: 11 amino acids.

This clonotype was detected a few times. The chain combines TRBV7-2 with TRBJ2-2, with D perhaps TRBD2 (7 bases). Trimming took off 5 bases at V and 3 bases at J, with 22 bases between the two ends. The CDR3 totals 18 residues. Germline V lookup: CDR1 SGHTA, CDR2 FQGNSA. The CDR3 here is CASSARGAGDGDTGELFF. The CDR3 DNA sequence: TGTGCCAGCAGCGCCAGGGGTGCGGGAGACGGTGACACCGGGGAGCTGTTTTTT. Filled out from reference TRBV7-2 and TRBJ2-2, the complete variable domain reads GAGVSQSPSNKVTEKGKDVELRCDPISGHTALYWYRQSLGQGLEFLIYFQGNSAPDKSGLPSDRFSAERTGGSVSTLTIQRTQQEDSAVYLCASSARGAGDGDTGELFFGEGSRLTVL.